This T cell receptor (beta chain) originates from a study of OX40 agonist ivuxolimab in advanced cancers. CDR3 length: 17 amino acids. Germline V gene sequence: CDR1 SEHNR, CDR2 FQNEAQ (reference sequence). Deletions cut 1 base from V and 0 bases from J, with 14 bases between. The repertoire was sequenced with immunoSEQ multiplex PCR; TCRdb's copy has only in-frame clones and lacks some. The sample holds approximately 99,000 clones; 70% to 90% are singletons and the top ten take around 5.9%. This clone was recorded once. The material was CD4+ or CD8+ T cells sorted from blood, obtained in a trial of the OX40 agonist ivuxolimab. This sequence joins TRBV7-9 and TRBJ2-3; possible D gene TRBD2, 5 bases. The TCR sequence derives from an adult with an advanced solid tumor such as melanoma, head and neck, liver or kidney cancer. This CDR3 is CASSLGSGSTSTDTQYF. Here the CDR3 DNA reads TGTGCCAGCAGCTTAGGAAGCGGATCGACTAGCACAGATACGCAGTATTTT.